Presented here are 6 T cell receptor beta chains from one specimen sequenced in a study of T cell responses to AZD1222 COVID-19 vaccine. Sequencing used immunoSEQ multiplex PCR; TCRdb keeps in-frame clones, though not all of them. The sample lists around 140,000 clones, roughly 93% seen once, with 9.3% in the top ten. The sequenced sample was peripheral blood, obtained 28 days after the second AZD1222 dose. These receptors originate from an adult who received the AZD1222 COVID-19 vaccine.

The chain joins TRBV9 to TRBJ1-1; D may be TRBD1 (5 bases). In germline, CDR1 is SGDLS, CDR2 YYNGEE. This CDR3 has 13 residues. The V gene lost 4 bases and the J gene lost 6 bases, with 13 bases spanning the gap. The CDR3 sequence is CASSTGGYAEAFF. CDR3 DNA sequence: TGTGCCAGCAGCACAGGAGGGTACGCTGAAGCTTTCTTT.

The CDR3 nucleotides read TGTGCCAGCAGCCCTCGACTAGCGGCGAATGAGCAGTTCTTC. Its translation: CASSPRLAANEQFF. The V and J genes are TRBV14 and TRBJ2-1; 9 bases are shared with TRBD2. V dropped 4 bases and J dropped 7; count of bases not matched to a gene: 5. The germline CDR1 and CDR2 sequences are SGHDN and FVKESK. This CDR3 contains 14 residues. Filled out from reference TRBV14 and TRBJ2-1, the complete variable domain reads EAGVTQFPSHSVIEKGQTVTLRCDPISGHDNLYWYRRVMGKEIKFLLHFVKESKQDESGMPNNRFLAERTGGTYSTLKVQPAELEDSGVYFCASSPRLAANEQFFGPGTRLTVL.

The CDR3 nucleotides read TGTGCCAGCAGCTTGGGGGTGGGGAATGAGCAGTTCTTC. Protein sequence: CASSLGVGNEQFF. V is TRBV5-5 and J is TRBJ2-1; no clear D. This CDR3 region has 13 residues. Looked up from germline, CDR1 is SGHKS and CDR2 is YYEKEE (reference sequence). V gave up 0 bases and J gave up 7 bases, with 8 bases separating them.

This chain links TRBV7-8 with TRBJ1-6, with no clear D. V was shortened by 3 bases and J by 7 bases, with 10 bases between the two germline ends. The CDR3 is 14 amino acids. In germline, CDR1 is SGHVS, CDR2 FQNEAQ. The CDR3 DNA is TGTGCCAGCAGCTTCCAACACAGAAATTCACCCCTCCACTTT. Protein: CASSFQHRNSPLHF.

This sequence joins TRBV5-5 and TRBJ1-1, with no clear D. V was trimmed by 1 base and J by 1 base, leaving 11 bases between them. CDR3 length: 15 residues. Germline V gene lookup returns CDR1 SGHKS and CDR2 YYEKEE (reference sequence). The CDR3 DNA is TGTGCCAGCAGCTTGTGGCAGGACCAGAACACTGAAGCTTTCTTT. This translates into CASSLWQDQNTEAFF.

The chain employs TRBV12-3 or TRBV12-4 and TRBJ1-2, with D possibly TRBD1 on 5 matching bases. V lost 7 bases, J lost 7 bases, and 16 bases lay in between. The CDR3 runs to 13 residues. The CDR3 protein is CASTTRGYGGYTF. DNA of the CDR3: TGTGCCAGCACCACGAGGGGATATGGTGGCTACACCTTC.